These T cell receptor beta chains were read from a single sample in a study of blood T cell repertoires in COVID-19. The data were produced by immunoSEQ multiplex PCR, yet TCRdb's version contains in-frame clones alone and is incomplete. The table lists about 62,000 clones, around nine tenths of them singletons. Sequenced sample: peripheral blood. The receptor source for this set is a man aged 70 or older with acute or convalescent COVID-19. The CDR3 runs from the conserved cysteine through the conserved F or W. D genes are given only for firm matches. Size values are once, few and many counts, or a class for expanded clones, and some rows have none.

clone_size,cdr3_length,j_call,d_call,v_call,cdr3_nt,cdr3_aa
.,12,TRBJ2-1,.,TRBV30,TGTGCCTGGAGACCCCAGTACAATGAGCAGTTCTTC,CAWRPQYNEQFF
.,15,TRBJ2-3,.,TRBV7-2,TGTGCCAGCAGCTTGGTGGCGGGACCCACAGATACGCAGTATTTT,CASSLVAGPTDTQYF
.,14,TRBJ2-7,TRBD2,TRBV2,TGTGCCAGCAGTCGGACTAGCGGGGCCTACGAGCAGTACTTC,CASSRTSGAYEQYF
.,15,TRBJ2-5,.,TRBV28,TGTGCCAGCAGAACCGGGACCTCGGGGGTAAAGACCCAGTACTTC,CASRTGTSGVKTQYF
.,14,TRBJ2-7,TRBD1,TRBV27,TGTGCCAGCAGTTTCTCCCGGGACAGGTACGAGCAGTACTTC,CASSFSRDRYEQYF
.,14,TRBJ1-2,TRBD1,TRBV5-1,TGCGCCAGCAGCTCCAGACAGGGAGACTATGGCTACACCTTC,CASSSRQGDYGYTF
.,14,TRBJ2-2,TRBD2,TRBV11-2,TGTGCCAGCAGCCCCGGGAGGGCCAGGGGGGAGCTGTTTTTT,CASSPGRARGELFF
.,15,TRBJ2-7,TRBD1,TRBV7-9,TGTGCCAGCAGCTTTGGTTCAGGGGGCACCTACGAGCAGTACTTC,CASSFGSGGTYEQYF
.,13,TRBJ2-7,TRBD2,TRBV7-2,TGTGCCACGGGGAGCGGGAGAACGTACGAGCAGTACTTC,CATGSGRTYEQYF
.,15,TRBJ2-1,TRBD2,TRBV5-1,TGCGCCAGCAGCTTGGTTGCGGGGGGCCCCCCGGAGCAGTTCTTC,CASSLVAGGPPEQFF
once,15,TRBJ2-1,TRBD2,TRBV3-1/TRBV3-2,TGTGCCAGCAGCCAAGACAGCGGGAGAATCGTTGAGCAGTTCTTC,CASSQDSGRIVEQFF
.,16,TRBJ2-7,TRBD2,TRBV5-4,TGTGCCAGCAGCCCCAAGACTAGCGGTGCGTCCTACGAGCAGTACTTC,CASSPKTSGASYEQYF
.,14,TRBJ2-1,TRBD2,TRBV3-1/TRBV3-2,TGTGCCAGCAGCCCCAACGCGGGGGGCAGGGAGCAGTTCTTC,CASSPNAGGREQFF
.,14,TRBJ1-1,.,TRBV6-5,TGTGCCAGCAGGAACACAGGTGTTGACACTGAAGCTTTCTTT,CASRNTGVDTEAFF
.,15,TRBJ2-1,TRBD2,TRBV11-2,TGTGCCAGCAGCTTACGGACTAGCGGGATTAATGAGCAGTTCTTC,CASSLRTSGINEQFF
.,16,TRBJ1-2,.,TRBV28,TGTGCCAGCAGGACTATGCTTCAGGACTTCCGTCGAGGCTACACCTTC,CASRTMLQDFRRGYTF
few,14,TRBJ1-3,.,TRBV28,TGTGCCAGCAGGGACAGAAACTCTGGAAACACCATATATTTT,CASRDRNSGNTIYF
.,16,TRBJ2-7,TRBD1,TRBV19,TGTGCCAGTTCCCAAACGGGGCCAGGGGGCAGGTACGAGCAGTACTTC,CASSQTGPGGRYEQYF
.,13,TRBJ2-5,.,TRBV5-4,TGTGCCAGCAGCTTGACAGGTGCAGAGACCCAGTACTTC,CASSLTGAETQYF
.,13,TRBJ1-1,.,TRBV7-2,TGTGCCAGCAGCTTGTATATGAACACTGAAGCTTTCTTT,CASSLYMNTEAFF